Listed below are T cell receptor beta chains from one sample, sequenced in a study of blood T cell repertoires in COVID-19. TCRdb's table, derived via immunoSEQ multiplex PCR, lists solely in-frame clones and lacks some. The profile covers about 110,000 clones, with roughly four fifths appearing a single time and 15% to 20% taken by the ten largest. Sequenced: peripheral blood. The receptor set was obtained from a woman aged 60-70 years with acute or convalescent COVID-19. The CDR3 runs from the conserved cysteine through the conserved F or W. A D gene is named only where the DNA matches it firmly. Clone size is given for some rows only: seen once, a few or many times, or a class if the clone is expanded.

j_call: TRBJ1-4
d_call: TRBD1
cdr3_length: 15
clone_size: -
v_call: TRBV5-1
cdr3_nt: TGCGCCAGCAGCCCCGCAGGGGGAAGCGGTGAAAAACTGTTTTTT
cdr3_aa: CASSPAGGSGEKLFF

j_call: TRBJ2-3
d_call: TRBD2
cdr3_length: 18
clone_size: -
v_call: TRBV5-1
cdr3_nt: TGCGCCAGCAGCCGGCTAGAAACTAGCGGGGGGGGTTTAGATACGCAGTATTTT
cdr3_aa: CASSRLETSGGGLDTQYF

j_call: TRBJ1-1
d_call: TRBD1
cdr3_length: 15
clone_size: -
v_call: TRBV7-9
cdr3_nt: TGTGCCAGCAGTTTCTCGGGGACAGGGGGCACTGAAGCTTTCTTT
cdr3_aa: CASSFSGTGGTEAFF

j_call: TRBJ1-5
d_call: -
cdr3_length: 18
clone_size: once
v_call: TRBV27
cdr3_nt: TGTGCCAGCAGTCCCATCTGGGCCCATCTATTTAGCAATCAGCCCCAGCATTTT
cdr3_aa: CASSPIWAHLFSNQPQHF

j_call: TRBJ1-2
d_call: -
cdr3_length: 12
clone_size: -
v_call: TRBV28
cdr3_nt: TGTGCCAGCAGGTCAAGCGACTATGGCTACACCTTC
cdr3_aa: CASRSSDYGYTF

j_call: TRBJ2-3
d_call: TRBD2
cdr3_length: 18
clone_size: -
v_call: TRBV5-1
cdr3_nt: TGCGCCAGCAGCCTGAATATTCTACCGGGGGGTCAATCAGATACGCAGTATTTT
cdr3_aa: CASSLNILPGGQSDTQYF

j_call: TRBJ2-7
d_call: -
cdr3_length: 13
clone_size: -
v_call: TRBV12-3/TRBV12-4
cdr3_nt: TGTGCCAGCAGTTTTGACAGCGACTACGAGCAGTACTTC
cdr3_aa: CASSFDSDYEQYF

j_call: TRBJ1-1
d_call: TRBD1
cdr3_length: 16
clone_size: -
v_call: TRBV30
cdr3_nt: TGTGCCTGGAGCCACCCCGGGACAGTGATTTGGACTGAAGCTTTCTTT
cdr3_aa: CAWSHPGTVIWTEAFF

j_call: TRBJ2-4
d_call: -
cdr3_length: 14
clone_size: -
v_call: TRBV5-1
cdr3_nt: TGCGCCAGCAGCTTGCGGGACAAAAAAAACATTCAGTACTTC
cdr3_aa: CASSLRDKKNIQYF

j_call: TRBJ2-5
d_call: -
cdr3_length: 15
clone_size: -
v_call: TRBV4-2
cdr3_nt: TGTGCCAGCAGCCAAGATAATGGACAGCAAGAGACCCAGTACTTC
cdr3_aa: CASSQDNGQQETQYF

j_call: TRBJ1-5
d_call: TRBD1
cdr3_length: 14
clone_size: -
v_call: TRBV5-1
cdr3_nt: TGCGCCAGCAGCTTGGAAGGGGGCCATCAGCCCCAGCATTTT
cdr3_aa: CASSLEGGHQPQHF

j_call: TRBJ1-1
d_call: TRBD1
cdr3_length: 15
clone_size: -
v_call: TRBV28
cdr3_nt: TGTGCCAGCAGGGGCAGGGGGCGTGAGTACACTGAAGCTTTCTTT
cdr3_aa: CASRGRGREYTEAFF

j_call: TRBJ2-5
d_call: TRBD1
cdr3_length: 16
clone_size: -
v_call: TRBV7-9
cdr3_nt: TGTGCCAGCAGCTTTTTCAAAGGACAGGGTCGAGAGACCCAGTACTTC
cdr3_aa: CASSFFKGQGRETQYF

j_call: TRBJ1-1
d_call: -
cdr3_length: 15
clone_size: -
v_call: TRBV7-3
cdr3_nt: TGTGCCAGCAGCCGATACAGTTCCTCTAACACTGAAGCTTTCTTT
cdr3_aa: CASSRYSSSNTEAFF

j_call: TRBJ2-1
d_call: TRBD2
cdr3_length: 15
clone_size: -
v_call: TRBV6-1
cdr3_nt: TGTGCCAGCAGTGACCGGCCGGGGGGACGCCATGAGCAGTTCTTC
cdr3_aa: CASSDRPGGRHEQFF

j_call: TRBJ1-5
d_call: -
cdr3_length: 13
clone_size: -
v_call: TRBV30
cdr3_nt: TGTGCCTGGGGGGCCCAGGCCAATCAGCCCCAGCATTTT
cdr3_aa: CAWGAQANQPQHF

j_call: TRBJ1-1
d_call: -
cdr3_length: 13
clone_size: few
v_call: TRBV6-5
cdr3_nt: TGTGCCAGCAGTTACGTAGTGAACACTGAAGCTTTCTTT
cdr3_aa: CASSYVVNTEAFF

j_call: TRBJ1-2
d_call: TRBD1
cdr3_length: 14
clone_size: -
v_call: TRBV4-3
cdr3_nt: TGCGCCAGCAGCCCGGGACAGGGGTTATCCGGCTACACCTTC
cdr3_aa: CASSPGQGLSGYTF

j_call: TRBJ1-2
d_call: -
cdr3_length: 11
clone_size: -
v_call: TRBV29-1
cdr3_nt: TGCAGCGTTGACAAAAACTATGGCTACACCTTC
cdr3_aa: CSVDKNYGYTF

j_call: TRBJ2-1
d_call: TRBD1
cdr3_length: 15
clone_size: -
v_call: TRBV4-3
cdr3_nt: TGCGCCAGCAGCCCCCTGGGACAGGGGGACAATGAGCAGTTCTTC
cdr3_aa: CASSPLGQGDNEQFF

j_call: TRBJ2-1
d_call: TRBD2
cdr3_length: 17
clone_size: -
v_call: TRBV9
cdr3_nt: TGTGCCAGCAGCGTAGAGGGGGCGGGACTAGCGTTCAATGAGCAGTTCTTC
cdr3_aa: CASSVEGAGLAFNEQFF